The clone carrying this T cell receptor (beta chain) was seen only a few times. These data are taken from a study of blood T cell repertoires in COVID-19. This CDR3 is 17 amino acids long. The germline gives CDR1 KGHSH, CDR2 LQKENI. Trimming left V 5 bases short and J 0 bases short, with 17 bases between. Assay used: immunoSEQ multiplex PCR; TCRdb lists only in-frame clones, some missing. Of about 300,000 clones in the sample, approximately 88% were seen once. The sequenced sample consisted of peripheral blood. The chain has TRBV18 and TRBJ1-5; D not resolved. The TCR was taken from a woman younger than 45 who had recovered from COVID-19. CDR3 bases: TGTGCCAGCTCAATCCTTTGCCCACTGTGTAGCAATCAGCCCCAGCATTTT. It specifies CASSILCPLCSNQPQHF.